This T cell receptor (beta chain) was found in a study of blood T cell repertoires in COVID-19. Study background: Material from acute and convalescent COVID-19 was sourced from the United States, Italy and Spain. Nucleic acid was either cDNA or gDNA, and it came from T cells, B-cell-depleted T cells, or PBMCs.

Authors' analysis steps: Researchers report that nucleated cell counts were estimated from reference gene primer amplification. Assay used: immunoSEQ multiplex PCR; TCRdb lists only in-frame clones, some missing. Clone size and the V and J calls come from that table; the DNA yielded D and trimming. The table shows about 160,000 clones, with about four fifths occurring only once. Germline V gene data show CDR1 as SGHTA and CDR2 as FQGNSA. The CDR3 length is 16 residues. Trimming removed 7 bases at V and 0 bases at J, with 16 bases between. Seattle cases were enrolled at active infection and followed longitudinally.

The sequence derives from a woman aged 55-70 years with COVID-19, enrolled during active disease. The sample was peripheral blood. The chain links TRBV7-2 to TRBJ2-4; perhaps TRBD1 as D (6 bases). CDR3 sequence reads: CASIADRQLAKNIQYF. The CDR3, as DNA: TGTGCCAGCATCGCCGACAGGCAACTAGCCAAAAACATTCAGTACTTC.